The 24 T cell receptor beta chains below were found in one sample sequenced in a study of vaccination and CD4 T cells after COVID-19 (dated by TCRdb to 2022 to 2024). Library generation was performed with PCR. For sequencing, an Illumina iSeq 100 was employed. DNA from cultured CD4+ T cells underwent TCR sequencing with the Oncomine TCR Beta short-read assay at the Johns Hopkins FTIC core. The raw public reads went through TCRdb reprocessing: fastp at Q25, MiXCR clone calling, in-frame beta chains kept. Merged by CDR3 protein, the rows form single entries marked with the most common genes and DNA. Here the sample has around 4,200 distinct CDR3 sequences; nearly 35% occur a single time. The ten largest account for around 25% of the sample. The treatment or condition label of this sample denotes: 10-day PBMC culture with coronavirus spike peptide pools or control peptides (ViraFEST assay). CD4+ T cells from unexposed donors were collected before the COVID-19 pandemic (2011-2018).

Antigen specificity for these receptors is unknown. The sequenced sample consisted of CD4+ T cells from blood, cultured in vitro. The receptors were gathered from a human donor in good health.

This clonotype was observed a single time. The gene calls are TRBV20-1 and TRBJ1-4; 11 nucleotides line up with TRBD1. Trimming took 5 bases from V and 8 from J; bases not matched to a gene: 4. The CDR3 length is 13 residues. Germline loops: CDR1 DFQATT, CDR2 SNEGSKA (reference sequence). The CDR3 loop is CSASGTGGEKLFF. CDR3 coding DNA: TGCAGTGCTTCCGGGACAGGGGGAGAAAAACTGTTTTTT.

This clonotype has more than one count but fewer than ten. V and J are TRBV27 and TRBJ1-1; 8 bases fit TRBD1. The CDR3 spans 13 residues. CDR1 and CDR2 (germline): MNHEY, SMNVEV (reference sequence). Trimming removed 6 bases from V and 4 bases from J; junction bases left unmatched: 4. The CDR3 DNA sequence: TGTGCCAGCAGCTTACAGGGGGTCACTGAAGCTTTCTTT. This sequence encodes CASSLQGVTEAFF.

The rearrangement links TRBV18 to TRBJ1-1; no clear D. The CDR3 totals 13 residues. Germline V lookup: CDR1 KGHSH, CDR2 LQKENI. V was cut by 2 bases and J by 1 base, with 5 bases left in between. CDR3 DNA sequence: TGTGCCAGCTCACCAGGCCAGAACACTGAAGCTTTCTTT. Its protein product is CASSPGQNTEAFF.

This clonotype is medium-sized in the sample. The chain carries TRBV20-1 and TRBJ1-2, with D perhaps TRBD1 (6 bases). This CDR3 is built from 14 residues. The germline CDR1 and CDR2 sequences are DFQATT and SNEGSKA (reference sequence). The V end was cut by 3 bases, the J end by 5 bases, with 16 bases between. CDR3 loop: CSASGGPEVYGYTF. The CDR3 DNA reads TGCAGTGCTAGTGGGGGGCCCGAGGTGTATGGCTACACCTTC.

The J gene is TRBJ2-6, the V gene TRBV20-1, with 9 bases fitting TRBD1. The CDR3 length is 16 residues. CDR1 and CDR2 from the germline V gene are DFQATT and SNEGSKA (reference sequence). Unmatched junction bases numbered 10, after V lost 6 bases and J lost 4 bases. CDR3 sequence: CSALRQGTGGANVLTF. In DNA, the CDR3 is TGCAGTGCCCTGCGACAGGGGACAGGGGGGGCCAACGTCCTGACTTTC.

This clonotype was seen a handful of times. The CDR3 sequence is CASSLDRGLVQPQHF. In DNA, the CDR3 is TGTGCCAGTAGCCTGGACAGGGGGCTAGTTCAGCCCCAGCATTTT. This chain links TRBV19 with TRBJ1-5, with TRBD1 matching 11 bases. Germline V gene lookup returns CDR1 LNHDA and CDR2 SQIVND (reference sequence). The CDR3 has 15 residues. V gave up 6 bases and J gave up 6 bases; unmatched junction bases: 7.

The V and J genes are TRBV10-3 and TRBJ1-1, with 8 nucleotides matching TRBD1. CDR1 is ENHRY and CDR2 is SYGVKD in the germline V gene. The V gene end was trimmed by 6 bases and the J gene end by 4 bases; junction bases not matched to a gene: 4. The CDR3 runs to 13 residues. The CDR3 DNA sequence: TGTGCCATCAGGACAGGGGCTGGCACTGAAGCTTTCTTT. It encodes CAIRTGAGTEAFF.

This clonotype was seen only a few times. V is TRBV20-1 and J is TRBJ1-2, with D hard to call. Germline V lookup: CDR1 DFQATT, CDR2 SNEGSKA (reference sequence). Between the trimmed V and J ends, which lost 0 bases and 4 bases, there was a span of 12 bases. The CDR3 totals 14 residues. The DNA for the CDR3 is TGCAGTGCTAGAGATCCCCGGGCCCTCTATGGCTACACCTTC. Amino acid sequence: CSARDPRALYGYTF.

In its sample, this clonotype was seen a few times. CDR3 loop: CSASPPGFTFPYGYTF. The DNA of the CDR3 is TGCAGTGCTAGCCCTCCGGGTTTTACCTTTCCTTATGGCTACACCTTC. The V and J genes are TRBV20-1 and TRBJ1-2; unclear D gene. Trimming took 3 bases from V and 5 from J, leaving 22 bases between them. CDR1 is DFQATT and CDR2 is SNEGSKA in the germline V gene (reference sequence). The CDR3 has 16 amino acids.

This chain connects TRBV7-9 to TRBJ1-2; D may be TRBD1 (5 bases). Germline V CDR1 and CDR2: SEHNR, FQNEAQ (reference sequence). V was shortened by 2 bases and J by 6 bases, with 10 bases between the two germline ends. This CDR3 has 13 residues. In DNA form, the CDR3 reads TGTGCCAGCAGCTTACGGACACTCGATGGCTACACCTTC. Its translation is CASSLRTLDGYTF.

This rearrangement joins TRBV12-3 or TRBV12-4 to TRBJ1-2; 9 positions match TRBD1. Trimming removed 5 bases from V and 4 bases from J; junction bases left unmatched: 8. This CDR3 is 15 amino acids long. Here the CDR3 DNA reads TGTGCCAGCAGTCTTGGACAGGGGATGGGCTATGGCTACACCTTC. This sequence encodes CASSLGQGMGYGYTF.

This clonotype was seen just once. This chain connects TRBV30 to TRBJ1-1, with no clear D. Germline loops: CDR1 GTSNPN, CDR2 SVGIG (reference sequence). V was shortened by 0 bases and J by 7 bases, with 9 bases between the two germline ends. This CDR3 spans 12 amino acids. The CDR3 DNA follows: TGTGCCTGGAGTGTAGAATTCTTTGAAGCTTTCTTT. This gives the protein CAWSVEFFEAFF.

The rearrangement uses TRBV10-3 and TRBJ2-3; 8 bases map to TRBD2. Germline lookup yields CDR1 ENHRY and CDR2 SYGVKD. V was pared by 3 bases and J by 0 bases, with 5 bases of the junction left unmatched. The CDR3 is made up of 16 amino acids. The CDR3 is CAISEGGGPSTDTQYF. The CDR3 bases are TGTGCCATCAGTGAAGGCGGGGGGCCAAGCACAGATACGCAGTATTTT.

The chain recombines TRBV7-3 with TRBJ2-1; D may be TRBD2 (6 bases). From germline, CDR1 is SGHTA and CDR2 FQGTGA. Trimming cost V 2 bases and J 8 bases, with 13 bases left between them. The CDR3 covers 14 residues. The CDR3, as DNA: TGTGCCAGCAGCTTAGGCGGGGATAGGGATGAGCAGTTCTTC. It is translated as CASSLGGDRDEQFF.

This clonotype has a handful of counts. V gene TRBV9 combines with J gene TRBJ1-6, with D uncertain. Germline values: CDR1 SGDLS, CDR2 YYNGEE. This CDR3 spans 13 amino acids. Trimming took 4 bases from V and 9 from J, leaving 11 bases between them. The CDR3 loop is CASSSTRGSPLHF. Here the CDR3 DNA reads TGTGCCAGCAGCTCCACCCGGGGTTCACCCCTCCACTTT.

In DNA, the CDR3 is TGTGCCAGCAGAGAACAGGGTTCAGGCTCCTACAATGAGCAGTTCTTC. It encodes CASREQGSGSYNEQFF. V gene TRBV6-1 combines with J gene TRBJ2-1; a weak D match, TRBD1 (6 bases). Looked up from germline, CDR1 is MNHNS and CDR2 is SASEGT. This CDR3 comprises 16 residues. V lost 6 bases and J 0 bases, leaving 15 bases between the germline ends.

This clonotype came up once. The chain recombines TRBV29-1 with TRBJ2-5, with 7 bases matching TRBD2. This CDR3 is built from 11 residues. Germline lookup yields CDR1 SQVTM and CDR2 ANQGSEA. Trimming removed 4 bases from V and 5 bases from J; junction bases left unmatched: 1. CDR3 bases: TGCAGCGTTGTGGGGGGGGAGACCCAGTACTTC. Translation: CSVVGGETQYF.

This clonotype has more than one count but fewer than ten. The chain employs TRBV11-3 and TRBJ1-2; 9 nucleotides align to TRBD1. The CDR3 has 13 residues. V gave up 7 bases and J gave up 7 bases; unmatched junction bases: 7. Germline assignment: CDR1 SGHNT and CDR2 YENEEA. This CDR3 is CASIRDRVCGYTF. The CDR3, as DNA: TGTGCCAGCATAAGGGACAGGGTATGTGGCTACACCTTC.

This chain uses TRBV7-2 with TRBJ1-1; TRBD1 matches 8 bases. Trimming took 5 bases from V and 8 from J; bases not matched to a gene: 10. Germline V lookup: CDR1 SGHTA, CDR2 FQGNSA. This CDR3 has 14 amino acids. CDR3: CASSPRDRRGEAFF. The DNA of the CDR3 is TGTGCCAGCAGCCCTAGGGACAGGCGGGGGGAAGCTTTCTTT.

V and J are TRBV4-2 and TRBJ2-3; D may be TRBD2 (6 bases). Deletions cut 0 bases from V and 2 bases from J, with 9 bases between. Germline CDR1 reads LGHNA; CDR2 reads YNFKEQ. This CDR3 has 15 residues. The CDR3 is CASSQDWRDTDTQYF. As DNA, the CDR3 is TGTGCCAGCAGCCAAGATTGGAGGGACACAGATACGCAGTATTTT.

CDR3 amino acids: CASSLRGQPQHF. DNA of the CDR3: TGTGCCAGCAGCTTAAGGGGACAGCCCCAGCATTTT. The J gene is TRBJ1-5, the V gene TRBV7-8, with a possible D match to TRBD1 (5 bases). Looked up from germline, CDR1 is SGHVS and CDR2 is FQNEAQ. Trimming cost V 2 bases and J 7 bases, with 6 bases left between them. This CDR3 region has 12 residues.

As for this clonotype: Germline is not matched at one junction end, which may reflect a read error. The chain combines TRBV2 with TRBJ1-2; D uncertain. The CDR3 runs to 13 residues. Looked up from germline, CDR1 is SNHLY and CDR2 is FYNNEI. CDR3 sequence reads: CACSESVGWGYTF. The CDR3, as DNA: TGTGCCTGCAGTGAGTCGGTGGGATGGGGCTACACCTTC.

V usage is TRBV5-6 and J usage is TRBJ1-2; D gene ambiguous. Germline V gene sequence: CDR1 SGHDT, CDR2 YYEEEE. V gave up 4 bases and J gave up 7 bases, with 8 bases separating them. The CDR3 covers 11 residues. In DNA form, the CDR3 reads TGTGCCAGCAGCCGAAGGGCTGGCTACACCTTC. Protein product: CASSRRAGYTF.

V gene TRBV18 combines with J gene TRBJ1-5; D is possibly TRBD1 (5 bases). The germline V gene encodes CDR1 KGHSH and CDR2 LQKENI. The length of the CDR3 is 15 residues. V gave up 2 bases and J gave up 0 bases, with 8 bases separating them. The CDR3 protein is CASSPSGTSNQPQHF. CDR3 sequence (DNA): TGTGCCAGCTCACCATCGGGGACTAGCAATCAGCCCCAGCATTTT.